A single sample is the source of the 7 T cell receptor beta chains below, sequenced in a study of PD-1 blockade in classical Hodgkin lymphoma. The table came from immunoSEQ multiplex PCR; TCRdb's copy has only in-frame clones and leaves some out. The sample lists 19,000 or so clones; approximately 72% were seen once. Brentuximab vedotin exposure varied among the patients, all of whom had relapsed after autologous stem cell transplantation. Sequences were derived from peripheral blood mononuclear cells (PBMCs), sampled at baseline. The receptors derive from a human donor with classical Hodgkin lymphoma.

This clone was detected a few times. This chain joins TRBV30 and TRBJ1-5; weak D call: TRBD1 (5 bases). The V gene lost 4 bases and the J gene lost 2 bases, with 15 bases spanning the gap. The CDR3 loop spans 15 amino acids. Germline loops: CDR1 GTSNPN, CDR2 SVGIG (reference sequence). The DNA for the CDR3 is TGTGCCTGGACCCCGGGGGTAGGAGGCAATCAGCCCCAGCATTTT. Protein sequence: CAWTPGVGGNQPQHF.

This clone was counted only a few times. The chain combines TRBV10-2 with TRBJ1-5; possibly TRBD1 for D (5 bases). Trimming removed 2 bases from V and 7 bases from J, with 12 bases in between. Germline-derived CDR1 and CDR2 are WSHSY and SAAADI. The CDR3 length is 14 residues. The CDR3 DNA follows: TGCGCCAGCAGTGAGGGGGCAGGGTGGCAGCCCCAGCATTTT. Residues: CASSEGAGWQPQHF.

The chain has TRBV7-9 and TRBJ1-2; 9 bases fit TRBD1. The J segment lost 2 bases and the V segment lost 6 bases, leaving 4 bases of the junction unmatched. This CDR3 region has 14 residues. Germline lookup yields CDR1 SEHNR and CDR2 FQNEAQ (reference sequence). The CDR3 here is CASSTQGANYGYTF. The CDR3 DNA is TGTGCCAGCAGTACACAGGGGGCGAACTATGGCTACACCTTC. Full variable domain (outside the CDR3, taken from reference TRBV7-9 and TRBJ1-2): DTGVSQNPRHKITKRGQNVTFRCDPISEHNRLYWYRQTLGQGPEFLTYFQNEAQLEKSRLLSDRFSAERPKGSFSTLEIQRTEQGDSAMYLCASSTQGANYGYTFGSGTRLTVV.

The CDR3 nucleotides read TGCAGCGTGAAGGGGCTTGGGGCGGGAGCCTACAATGAGCAGTTCTTC. Encoded protein: CSVKGLGAGAYNEQFF. The rearrangement links TRBV29-1 to TRBJ2-1, with 7 bases identical to TRBD2. Germline CDR1 reads SQVTM; CDR2 reads ANQGSEA. The V and J ends lost 6 bases and 2 bases, in that order; junction bases with no gene match: 13. This CDR3 is 16 amino acids long.

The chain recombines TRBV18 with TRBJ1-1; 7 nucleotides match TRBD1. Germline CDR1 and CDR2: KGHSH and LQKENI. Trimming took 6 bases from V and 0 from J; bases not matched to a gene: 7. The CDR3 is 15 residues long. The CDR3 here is CASSRDSIMNTEAFF. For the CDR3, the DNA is TGTGCCAGCTCCCGGGACAGCATCATGAACACTGAAGCTTTCTTT.

CDR3 sequence (DNA): TGTGCCTGGAGCCCCCAGGGGGCTGAAGGCTACACCTTC. Its protein product is CAWSPQGAEGYTF. This chain connects TRBV30 to TRBJ1-2, with 8 bases aligning to TRBD1. Germline V gives CDR1 GTSNPN, CDR2 SVGIG (reference sequence). This CDR3 comprises 13 residues. The junction had 8 bases not matched to a gene; V was cut back by 3 bases and J by 8 bases. Full variable domain (missing parts from reference TRBV30 and TRBJ1-2): SQTIHQWPATLVQPVGSPLSLECTVEGTSNPNLYWYRQAAGRGLQLLFYSVGIGQISSEVPQNLSASRPQDRQFILSSKKLLLSDSGFYLCAWSPQGAEGYTFGSGTRLTVV.

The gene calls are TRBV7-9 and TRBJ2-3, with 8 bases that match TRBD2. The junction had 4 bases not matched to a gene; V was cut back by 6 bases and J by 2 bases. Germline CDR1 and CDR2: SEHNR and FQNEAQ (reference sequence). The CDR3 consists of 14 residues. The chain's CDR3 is CASRKLADTDTQYF. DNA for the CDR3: TGTGCCAGCAGGAAACTAGCGGACACAGATACGCAGTATTTT.